This entry concerns a single T cell receptor beta chain. Its antigen is still unknown. Measured with immunoSEQ multiplex PCR; TCRdb has only the in-frame clones, and not every one. Of about 45,000 clones in the sample, about 88% are singletons; the top ten hold about 25%. V gave up 7 bases and J gave up 0 bases, with 17 bases separating them. Germline-derived CDR1 and CDR2 are SGHRS and YFSETQ. This CDR3 is 16 amino acids long. The data are from a study of PD-L1 blockade in urothelial cancer. Study at large: Male patients with bladder-origin urothelial cancer numbered about 90% of the 29. Findings of the study overall: Tumor-linked clones in blood grew more by 3 weeks in durable-benefit patients.

The time point is: pretreatment peripheral blood. The chain is built from TRBV5-1 and TRBJ1-3, with D possibly matching TRBD1 (5 bases). The sequences come from PBMCs, collected around atezolizumab (anti-PD-L1) treatment. The sequence was collected from a donor aged 40 or older with urothelial cancer. The CDR3 DNA sequence: TGCGCCAGCTGTTCGGGGGGGTTTTACTCTGGAAACACCATATATTTT. As protein: CASCSGGFYSGNTIYF.